This T cell receptor beta chain derives from a study of T cell responses to AZD1222 COVID-19 vaccine. A word on this clone: Its matching antigen is unknown.

Study-wide results and caveats: The repertoires were collected only after the peak T cell response. Unmutated variant regions are reportedly targeted by nearly half of spike-specific TCRs. In a largely white British group with more females than males, clonal diversity was possibly underestimated.

Repertoires were generated with immunoSEQ multiplex PCR, while TCRdb's copy carries only in-frame clones and drops some. Of more than 85,000 clones in the sample, 94% are singletons; the top ten hold 2.9%. In germline, CDR1 is SGHVS, CDR2 FNYEAQ. The CDR3 covers 17 residues. The germline V and J ends were trimmed by 2 bases and 0 bases, with 11 bases remaining between them. The sample consisted of peripheral blood, taken 28 days after the second AZD1222 dose. The chain joins TRBV7-6 to TRBJ1-6; D is uncertain. The sequence was obtained from an adult who received the AZD1222 COVID-19 vaccine. CDR3 sequence reads: CASSLNPVLSYNSPLHF. CDR3 coding DNA: TGTGCCAGCAGCTTAAATCCAGTCCTCTCCTATAATTCACCCCTCCACTTT. Full variable domain (missing parts from reference TRBV7-6 and TRBJ1-6): GAGVSQSPRYKVTKRGQDVALRCDPISGHVSLYWYRQALGQGPEFLTYFNYEAQQDKSGLPNDRFSAERPEGSISTLTIQRTEQRDSAMYRCASSLNPVLSYNSPLHFGNGTRLTVT.